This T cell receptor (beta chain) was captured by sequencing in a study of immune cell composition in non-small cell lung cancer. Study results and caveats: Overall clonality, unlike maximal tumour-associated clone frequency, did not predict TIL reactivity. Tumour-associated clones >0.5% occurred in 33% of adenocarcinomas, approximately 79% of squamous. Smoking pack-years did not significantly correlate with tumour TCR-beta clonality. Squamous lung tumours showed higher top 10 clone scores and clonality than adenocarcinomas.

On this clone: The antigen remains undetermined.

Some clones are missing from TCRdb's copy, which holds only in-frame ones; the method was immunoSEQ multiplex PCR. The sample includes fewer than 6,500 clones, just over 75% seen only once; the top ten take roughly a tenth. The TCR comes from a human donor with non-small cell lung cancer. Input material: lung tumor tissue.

The CDR3 is CASSTTGLAASEQYF. CDR3 DNA: TGTGCCAGCAGCACCACGGGACTAGCGGCTAGCGAGCAGTACTTC. The gene calls are TRBV21-1 and TRBJ2-7; TRBD2, the table's D call, was not compared with the DNA. TRBV21-1 is described as a pseudogene. The CDR3 has 15 amino acids.